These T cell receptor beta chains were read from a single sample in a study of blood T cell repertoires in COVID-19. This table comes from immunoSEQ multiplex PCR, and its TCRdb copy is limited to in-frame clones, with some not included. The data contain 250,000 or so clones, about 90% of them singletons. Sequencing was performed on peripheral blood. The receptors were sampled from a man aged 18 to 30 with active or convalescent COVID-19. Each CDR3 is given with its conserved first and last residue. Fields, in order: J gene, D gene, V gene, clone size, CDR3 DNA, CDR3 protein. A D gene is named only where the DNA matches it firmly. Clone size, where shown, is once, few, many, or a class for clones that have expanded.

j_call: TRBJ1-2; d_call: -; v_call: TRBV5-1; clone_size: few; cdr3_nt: TGCGCCAGCAGCTTGGAACACCCGAACTATGGCTACACCTTC; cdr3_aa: CASSLEHPNYGYTF
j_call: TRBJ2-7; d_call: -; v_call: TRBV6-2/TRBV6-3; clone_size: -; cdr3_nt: TGTGCCAGCAGTTACCCTGTAAGGGGGATCTACGAGCAGTACTTC; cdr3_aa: CASSYPVRGIYEQYF
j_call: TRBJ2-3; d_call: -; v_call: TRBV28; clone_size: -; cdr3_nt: TGTGCCAGCAGTTTACAGGGGGGTTTAGATACGCAGTATTTT; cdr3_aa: CASSLQGGLDTQYF
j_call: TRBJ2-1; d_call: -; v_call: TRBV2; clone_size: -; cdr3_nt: TGTGCCAGCTTAGGGGGAAGCGCGTACAATGAGCAGTTCTTC; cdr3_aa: CASLGGSAYNEQFF
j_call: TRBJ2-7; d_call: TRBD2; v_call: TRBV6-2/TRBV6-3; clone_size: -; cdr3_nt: TGTGCCAGCAGTTACTTCGTTCAGCGGGAGGGTACCTACGAGCAGTACTTC; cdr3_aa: CASSYFVQREGTYEQYF
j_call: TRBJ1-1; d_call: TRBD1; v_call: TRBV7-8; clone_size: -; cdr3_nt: TGTGCCAGCAGCTTAAGTCCCTACAGGGGGCGACCGGCTATGAACACTGAAGCTTTCTTT; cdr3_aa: CASSLSPYRGRPAMNTEAFF
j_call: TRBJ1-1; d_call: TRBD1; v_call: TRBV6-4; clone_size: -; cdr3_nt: TGTGCCAGCAGGACACAGGGGGGGAGCACTGAAGCTTTCTTT; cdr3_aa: CASRTQGGSTEAFF
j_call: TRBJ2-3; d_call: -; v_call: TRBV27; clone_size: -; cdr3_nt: TGTGCCAGCAGTTTGCTGGGGGCCCACGACACGCAGTATTTT; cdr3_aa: CASSLLGAHDTQYF
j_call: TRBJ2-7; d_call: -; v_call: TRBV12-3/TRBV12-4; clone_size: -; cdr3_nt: TGTGCCAGCAGTTTTGACAACTCCTACGAGCAGTACTTC; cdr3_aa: CASSFDNSYEQYF
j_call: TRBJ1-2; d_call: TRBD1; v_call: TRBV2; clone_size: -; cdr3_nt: TGTGCCAGCAGTGGTAGACAGGGGGCGGCCTATGGCTACACCTTC; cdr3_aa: CASSGRQGAAYGYTF
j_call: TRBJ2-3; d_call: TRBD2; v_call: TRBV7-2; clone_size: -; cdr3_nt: TGTGCCAGCAGCTTAAGTGGGGGAGGGGCAGATACGCAGTATTTT; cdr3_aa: CASSLSGGGADTQYF
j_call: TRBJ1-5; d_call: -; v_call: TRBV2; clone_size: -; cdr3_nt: TGTGCCAGCAGTGATAGAGGAAATCAGCCCCAGCATTTT; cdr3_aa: CASSDRGNQPQHF
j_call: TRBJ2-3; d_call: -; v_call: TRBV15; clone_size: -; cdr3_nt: TGTGCCACCGGGGGGGGCAACAGGGTGAACACAGATACGCAGTATTTT; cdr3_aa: CATGGGNRVNTDTQYF
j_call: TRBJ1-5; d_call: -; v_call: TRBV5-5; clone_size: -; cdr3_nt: TGTGCCAGCAGCTTGTTCACAGGCGTCGACCAGCCCCAGCATTTT; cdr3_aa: CASSLFTGVDQPQHF
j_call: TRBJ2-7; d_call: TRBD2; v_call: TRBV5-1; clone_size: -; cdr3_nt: TGCGCCAGCAGCCGGACTAGCGGGGGTGCGTACGAGCAGTACTTC; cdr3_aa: CASSRTSGGAYEQYF
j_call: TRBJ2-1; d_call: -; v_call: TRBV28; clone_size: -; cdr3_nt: TGTGCCAGCAGTGGGCTAGCCGATCGACGCGATGAGCAGTTCTTC; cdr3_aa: CASSGLADRRDEQFF
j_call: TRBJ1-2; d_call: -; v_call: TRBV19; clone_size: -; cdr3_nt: TGTGCCAGTAGTCTTAACAGGATTTCTAACTATGGCTACACCTTC; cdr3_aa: CASSLNRISNYGYTF
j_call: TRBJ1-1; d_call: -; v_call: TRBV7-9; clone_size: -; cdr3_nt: TGTGCCAGCAGGGGAGGGGTGTACACTGAAGCTTTCTTT; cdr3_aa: CASRGGVYTEAFF
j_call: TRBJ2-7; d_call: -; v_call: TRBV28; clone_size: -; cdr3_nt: TGTGCCAGCAGTCGCTTAGCCCCTCACGAGCAGTACTTC; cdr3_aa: CASSRLAPHEQYF
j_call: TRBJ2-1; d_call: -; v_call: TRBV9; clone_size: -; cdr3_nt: TGTGCCAGCAGCGTAGAGTTGGGTAGCATCAATGAGCAGTTCTTC; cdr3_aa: CASSVELGSINEQFF
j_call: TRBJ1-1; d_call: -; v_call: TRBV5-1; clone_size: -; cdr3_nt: TGCGCCAGCAGCTTGGTGGGGGCGCGAACTGAAGCTTTCTTT; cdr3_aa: CASSLVGARTEAFF
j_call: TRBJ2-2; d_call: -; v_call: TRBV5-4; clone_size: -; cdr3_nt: TGTGCCAGCAGCTTGCAGGGGCCAGACACCGGGGAGCTGTTTTTT; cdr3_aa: CASSLQGPDTGELFF
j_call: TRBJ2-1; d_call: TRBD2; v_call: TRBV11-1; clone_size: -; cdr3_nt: TGTGCCAGCAGCTCGGGACTAGCGGACAACAATGAGCAGTTCTTC; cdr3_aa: CASSSGLADNNEQFF
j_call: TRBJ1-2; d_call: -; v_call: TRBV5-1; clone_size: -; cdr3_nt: TGCGCCAGCAGTCCCGAGCCCGGGAATGGCTACACCTTC; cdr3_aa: CASSPEPGNGYTF
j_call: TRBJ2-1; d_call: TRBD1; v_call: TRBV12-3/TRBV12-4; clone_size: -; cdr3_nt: TGTGCCAGCAGAATGACAGGGGCCAATGAGCAGTTCTTC; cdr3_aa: CASRMTGANEQFF
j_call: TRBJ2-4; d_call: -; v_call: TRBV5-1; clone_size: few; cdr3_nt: TGCGCCAGCAGCTTGGCCATAGGAGGAGGGGCTCAAAACATTCAGTACTTC; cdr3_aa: CASSLAIGGGAQNIQYF
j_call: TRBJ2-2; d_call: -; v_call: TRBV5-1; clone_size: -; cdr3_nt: TGCGCCAGCAGTCGGCAGGGGGGAGGCAACGCCGGGGAGCTGCTTTTT; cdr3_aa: CASSRQGGGNAGELLF
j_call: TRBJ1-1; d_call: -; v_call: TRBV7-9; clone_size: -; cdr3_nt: TGTGCCAGCAGCTTAACAGGGTTGGAGAAAGCTTTCTTT; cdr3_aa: CASSLTGLEKAFF
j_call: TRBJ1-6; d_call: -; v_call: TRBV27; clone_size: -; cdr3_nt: TGTGCCAGCAGTGCGTCCCTTGGTTCACCCCTCCACTTT; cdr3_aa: CASSASLGSPLHF
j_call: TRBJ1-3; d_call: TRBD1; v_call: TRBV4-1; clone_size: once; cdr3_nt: TGCGCCAGCAGCCATAGACAGGGGTCTTTCTCTGGAAACACCATATATTTT; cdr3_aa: CASSHRQGSFSGNTIYF
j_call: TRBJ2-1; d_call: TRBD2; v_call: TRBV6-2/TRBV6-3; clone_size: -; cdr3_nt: TGTGCCAGCAGTGGCCCTAGCGGGAGGGCCGGCGAGCAGTTCTTC; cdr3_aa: CASSGPSGRAGEQFF
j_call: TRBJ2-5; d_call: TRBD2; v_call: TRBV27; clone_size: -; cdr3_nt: TGTGCCAGCAGCCGACTAGCAATGAACCTCCAAGAGACCCAGTACTTC; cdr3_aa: CASSRLAMNLQETQYF
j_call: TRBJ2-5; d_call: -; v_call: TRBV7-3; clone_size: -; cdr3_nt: TGTGCCAGCAGCTTAGTCCCGAGCGGGACCCAGTACTTC; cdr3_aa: CASSLVPSGTQYF
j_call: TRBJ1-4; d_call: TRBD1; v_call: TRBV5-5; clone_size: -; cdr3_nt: TGTGCCAGCAGCCCCCGACAGGGAAATGAAAAACTGTTTTTT; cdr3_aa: CASSPRQGNEKLFF
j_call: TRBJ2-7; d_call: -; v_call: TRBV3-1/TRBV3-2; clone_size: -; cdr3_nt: TGTGCCAGCAGCCCCAGGGGTCTGGGTGAGCAGTACTTC; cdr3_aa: CASSPRGLGEQYF
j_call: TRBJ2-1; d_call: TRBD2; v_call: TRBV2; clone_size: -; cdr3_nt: TGTGCCAGCAGTGAAGTATTTTTCCCAGCGGGAGGTGATGAGCAGTTCTTC; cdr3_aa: CASSEVFFPAGGDEQFF
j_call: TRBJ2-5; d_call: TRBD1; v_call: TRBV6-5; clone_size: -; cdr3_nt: TGTGCCAGCAGTCGGGACAGGGGCCAAGAGACCCAGTACTTC; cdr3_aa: CASSRDRGQETQYF
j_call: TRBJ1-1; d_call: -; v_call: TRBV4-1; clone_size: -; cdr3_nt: TGCGCCAGCAGCCAAGATCTCGGTCGGTCGAACACTGAAGCTTTCTTT; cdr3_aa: CASSQDLGRSNTEAFF
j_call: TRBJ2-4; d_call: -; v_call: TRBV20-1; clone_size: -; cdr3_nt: TGCAGTGGAAAAACTATGGACATTCAGTACTTC; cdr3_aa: CSGKTMDIQYF
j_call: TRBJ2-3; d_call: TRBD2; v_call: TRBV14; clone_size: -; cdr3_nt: TGTGCCAGCAGCTCACCGGGACTAGCTCCTCTAGGCACAGATACGCAGTATTTT; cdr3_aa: CASSSPGLAPLGTDTQYF
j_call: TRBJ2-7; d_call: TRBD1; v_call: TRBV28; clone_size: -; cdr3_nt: TGTGCCAGCAGTTCGCCGGGACAGGGGTCACTCGAGCAGTACTTC; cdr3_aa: CASSSPGQGSLEQYF
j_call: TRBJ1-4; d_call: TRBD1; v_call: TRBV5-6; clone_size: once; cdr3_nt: TGTGCCAGCAGCTATGGGACAGGGTTCTCTCTGGCAACTAATGAAAAACTGTTTTTT; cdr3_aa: CASSYGTGFSLATNEKLFF
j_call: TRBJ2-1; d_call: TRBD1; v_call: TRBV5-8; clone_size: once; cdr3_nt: TGTGCCAGCAGCTTGTCCGGGACAGGGGTACACAATGAGCAGTTCTTC; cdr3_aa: CASSLSGTGVHNEQFF
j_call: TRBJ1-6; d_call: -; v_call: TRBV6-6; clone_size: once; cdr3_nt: TGTGCCAGCAGTCTCCTGTCCGATCTAGCCCTCCACTTT; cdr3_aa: CASSLLSDLALHF
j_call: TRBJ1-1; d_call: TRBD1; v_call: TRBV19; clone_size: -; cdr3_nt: TGTGCCAGTAGCCCTGGGGACAGGGTTATTGGGAACACTGAAGCTTTCTTT; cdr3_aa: CASSPGDRVIGNTEAFF
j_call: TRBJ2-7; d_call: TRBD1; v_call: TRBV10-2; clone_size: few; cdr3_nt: TGCGCCAGCAGTGGATACCGGGACAGCAACGAGCAGTACTTC; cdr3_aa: CASSGYRDSNEQYF
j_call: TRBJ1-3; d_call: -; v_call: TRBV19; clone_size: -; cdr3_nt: TGTGCCAGTACAGGCCTTAACTCTGGAAACACCATATATTTT; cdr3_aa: CASTGLNSGNTIYF
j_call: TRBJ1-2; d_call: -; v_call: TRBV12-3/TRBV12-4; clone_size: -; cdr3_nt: TGTGCCAGCAGTTTTAACAGGGCACGCTACACCTTC; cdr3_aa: CASSFNRARYTF